Given below is one T cell receptor (beta chain) in context. Its specificity is unknown. This sample is part of a study of cytomegalovirus exposure and HLA in healthy donors. Trimming pared 8 bases from V and 9 bases from J, leaving 20 bases between. Germline V CDR1 and CDR2: MNHEY, SMNVEV (reference sequence). CDR3 length: 14 residues. The PCR employed 60 Vbeta primers together with 13 Jbeta primers. Sequenced by immunoSEQ multiplex PCR; TCRdb stores in-frame clones only, minus some. Of more than 150,000 clones in the sample, 75% to 90% were seen once. Study-level points and caveats: Productive status was seen about 90% or about 30% of the time for most TCR beta V segments in an earlier analysis. While the bulk of TCR sequences proved rare, some public TCRs turned up in many donors. Immune exposure information available was restricted to CMV serostatus.

This TCR was recovered from a girl aged 10-17 years in good health and CMV-seropositive. Sample: PBMCs. The chain combines TRBV27 with TRBJ2-1, with a weak D call TRBD2 (6 bases). CDR3 region: CASVGREHAGEQFF. In DNA, the CDR3 is TGTGCCAGCGTAGGGCGGGAACATGCTGGTGAGCAGTTCTTC.